The rows below give T cell receptor beta chains drawn from one sample of a study of blood T cell repertoires in COVID-19. Data came from immunoSEQ multiplex PCR; TCRdb stores just in-frame clones and leaves some out. This table has 120,000 to 150,000 clones, around nine tenths appearing once. Sequenced: PBMCs or T cells enriched from blood (not recorded which). These receptor sequences come from a woman between 25 and 40 years old with acute COVID-19. Both conserved end residues are part of each CDR3. A D gene is named only where the DNA matches it firmly.

d_gene	v_gene	j_gene	CDR3aa
NA	TRBV18	TRBJ2-7	CASSLSSSYEQYF
NA	TRBV12-3/TRBV12-4	TRBJ2-1	CATKRERDEQFF
TRBD1	TRBV19	TRBJ2-1	CATSGTGWAEQFF
TRBD1	TRBV10-3	TRBJ2-2	CAISETDRGRLDTGELFF
TRBD2	TRBV6-1	TRBJ2-3	CASSVGLAIGGGAGDTQYF
TRBD1	TRBV4-1	TRBJ2-6	CASSTTGGKAGANVLTF
NA	TRBV5-5	TRBJ1-2	CASSPLGGIGIDGYTF
NA	TRBV29-1	TRBJ2-5	CSLRAQETQYF
NA	TRBV10-3	TRBJ1-1	CAISTQDYTEAFF
NA	TRBV20-1	TRBJ1-2	CSASNIIRGGGYTF
TRBD1	TRBV7-2	TRBJ1-2	CASSPQGAQNYGYTF
TRBD1	TRBV6-2/TRBV6-3	TRBJ2-1	CASSYGSRQGDYNEQFF
TRBD1	TRBV6-1	TRBJ1-2	CASSEATGNGYTF
NA	TRBV27	TRBJ1-5	CASSLRGQPQHF
TRBD1	TRBV12-5	TRBJ1-5	CASAPEGAGQPQHF
TRBD1	TRBV3-1/TRBV3-2	TRBJ1-4	CASSRGQGNEKLFF
TRBD1	TRBV27	TRBJ1-5	CASSFFPGTGGRQPQHF
NA	TRBV2	TRBJ1-4	CASSVFSEKLFF
TRBD1	TRBV10-3	TRBJ2-5	CAIKNDRGETQYF
NA	TRBV6-4	TRBJ2-5	CARISRDKETQYF
TRBD2	TRBV10-3	TRBJ2-1	CAISGGGDNEQFF
NA	TRBV28	TRBJ1-2	CASSLPHSNGYTF
NA	TRBV7-9	TRBJ2-2	CASTSGVAVNTGELFF
NA	TRBV2	TRBJ1-1	CASSEPGGYTEAFF